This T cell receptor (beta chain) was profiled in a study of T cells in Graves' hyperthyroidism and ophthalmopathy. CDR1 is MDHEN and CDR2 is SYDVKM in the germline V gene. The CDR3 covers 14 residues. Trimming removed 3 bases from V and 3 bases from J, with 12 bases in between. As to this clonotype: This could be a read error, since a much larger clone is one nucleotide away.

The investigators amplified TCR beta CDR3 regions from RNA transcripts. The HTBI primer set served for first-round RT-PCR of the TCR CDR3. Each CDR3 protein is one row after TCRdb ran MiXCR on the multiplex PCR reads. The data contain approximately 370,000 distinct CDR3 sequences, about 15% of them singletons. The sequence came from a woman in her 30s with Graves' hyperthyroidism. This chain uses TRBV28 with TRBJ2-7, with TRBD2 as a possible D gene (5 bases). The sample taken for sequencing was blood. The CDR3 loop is CASSLWEMGYEQYF. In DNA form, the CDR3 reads TGTGCCAGCAGTTTGTGGGAGATGGGCTACGAGCAGTACTTC.